A single sample gave rise to the 8 T cell receptor beta chains below, sequenced in a study of cytomegalovirus exposure and HLA in healthy donors. Profiling relied on immunoSEQ multiplex PCR, and the TCRdb table lists in-frame clones only, not all of them. The sample includes 250,000 to 400,000 clones, approximately 86% of them seen just once. Material: PBMCs. Receptor source: a man between 25 and 39 years old in good health and CMV-seronegative.

This chain joins TRBV6-5 and TRBJ1-2; no firm D call. V lost 5 bases to trimming and J lost 4 bases, with 8 bases between them. Germline CDR1 and CDR2: MNHEY and SVGAGI. This CDR3 comprises 12 residues. In DNA form, the CDR3 reads TGTGCCAGCAGTCCCGGGTCCTATGGCTACACCTTC. It yields the protein CASSPGSYGYTF.

The J gene is TRBJ1-4, the V gene TRBV5-1; 9 bases agree with TRBD1. The germline V gene encodes CDR1 SGHRS and CDR2 YFSETQ. This CDR3 has 14 residues. V gave up 4 bases and J gave up 8 bases; unmatched junction bases: 6. The CDR3 here is CASSVGQGGEKLFF. CDR3 coding DNA: TGCGCCAGCAGCGTGGGACAGGGAGGCGAAAAACTGTTTTTT.

J is TRBJ1-2 and V is TRBV15, with D maybe TRBD1 (5 bases). Trimming removed 5 bases from V and 1 base from J, with 14 bases in between. The germline gives CDR1 LNHNV, CDR2 YYDKDF (reference sequence). The CDR3 extends over 15 amino acids. CDR3 DNA sequence: TGTGCCACCAGCCACGGGTTCAGGGATAACTATGGCTACACCTTC. This translates into CATSHGFRDNYGYTF.

This rearrangement joins TRBV6-1 to TRBJ2-5; a weak D match, TRBD1 (6 bases). The V gene lost 2 bases and the J gene lost 1 base, with 11 bases spanning the gap. CDR1 MNHNS and CDR2 SASEGT come from the germline V gene. This CDR3 spans 15 amino acids. For the CDR3, the DNA is TGTGCCAGCAGTGAATCAGGACAGTTCCAAGAGACCCAGTACTTC. The encoded protein is CASSESGQFQETQYF.

The rearrangement uses TRBV7-9 and TRBJ1-1, with a tentative D call TRBD1 (6 bases). This CDR3 is built from 14 residues. V dropped 3 bases and J dropped 0 bases, with 8 bases sitting between them. Germline CDR1 and CDR2: SEHNR and FQNEAQ (reference sequence). The CDR3: CASSLGAMNTEAFF. The CDR3 nucleotides are TGTGCCAGCAGCTTGGGGGCAATGAACACTGAAGCTTTCTTT.

V gene TRBV2 combines with J gene TRBJ1-3; a weak D match, TRBD1 (6 bases). Per the germline V gene, CDR1 is SNHLY and CDR2 is FYNNEI. The CDR3 sequence is 14 residues long. Between the trimmed V and J ends, which lost 7 bases and 0 bases, there was a span of 10 bases. CDR3 protein: CASTRGSSGNTIYF. The DNA for the CDR3 is TGTGCCAGCACCAGGGGCAGCTCTGGAAACACCATATATTTT.

V is TRBV2 and J is TRBJ2-3, with 9 bases lining up with TRBD2. V dropped 0 bases and J dropped 2; count of bases not matched to a gene: 3. The CDR3 has 16 amino acids. Germline loops: CDR1 SNHLY, CDR2 FYNNEI. DNA of the CDR3: TGTGCCAGCAGTGAAGCGCGCGGGGGGGCCACAGATACGCAGTATTTT. Amino acids: CASSEARGGATDTQYF.

This clone has more than one count but fewer than ten. The V and J genes are TRBV6-5 and TRBJ1-2, with 7 nucleotides matching TRBD1. V gave up 6 bases and J gave up 0 bases; unmatched junction bases: 4. Germline assignment: CDR1 MNHEY and CDR2 SVGAGI. CDR3 length equals 14 residues. Written as DNA, the CDR3 is TGTGCCAGCAGCTCGACAGGGACTAACTATGGCTACACCTTC. Encoded protein: CASSSTGTNYGYTF.